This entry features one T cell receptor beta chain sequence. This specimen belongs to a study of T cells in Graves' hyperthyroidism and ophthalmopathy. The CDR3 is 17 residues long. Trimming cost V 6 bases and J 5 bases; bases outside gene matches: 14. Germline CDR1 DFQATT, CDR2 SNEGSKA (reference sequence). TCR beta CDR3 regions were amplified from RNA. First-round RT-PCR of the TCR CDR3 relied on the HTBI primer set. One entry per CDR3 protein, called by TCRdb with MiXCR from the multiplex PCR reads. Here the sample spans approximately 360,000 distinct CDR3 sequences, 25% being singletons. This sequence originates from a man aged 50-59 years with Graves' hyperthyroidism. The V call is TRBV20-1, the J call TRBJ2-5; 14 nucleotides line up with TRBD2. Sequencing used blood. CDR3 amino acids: CSATGTSGSHPGETQYF. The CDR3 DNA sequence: TGCAGTGCAACCGGGACTAGCGGGAGTCACCCCGGCGAGACCCAGTACTTC.